Each of the 4 T cell receptor beta chains below was sequenced from the same sample in a study of OX40 agonist ivuxolimab in advanced cancers. Here immunoSEQ multiplex PCR was the method, and the copy in TCRdb shows in-frame clones only, minus some. The table includes approximately 44,000 clones, about 80% detected once. The sample here was CD4+ or CD8+ T cells sorted from blood, taken in a trial of the OX40 agonist ivuxolimab. The receptors were sampled from an adult with an advanced solid tumor such as melanoma, head and neck, liver or kidney cancer.

The chain employs TRBV11-2 and TRBJ2-2; D is uncertain. V lost 7 bases and J lost 0, with 12 bases in between. This CDR3 contains 15 residues. CDR1 SGHAT and CDR2 FQNNGV come from the germline V gene. Here the CDR3 reads CASTPVGTNTGELFF. CDR3 DNA: TGTGCCAGCACCCCCGTGGGAACGAACACCGGGGAGCTGTTTTTT.

The chain carries TRBV27 and TRBJ2-7, with 11 bases matching TRBD2. V shed 6 bases and J 3 bases; nucleotides not matched to a gene: 7. The CDR3 is made up of 15 amino acids. Germline V gene data show CDR1 as MNHEY and CDR2 as SMNVEV (reference sequence). CDR3 amino acids: CASRTGLAGGYEQYF. CDR3 bases: TGTGCCAGCAGAACAGGACTAGCGGGCGGCTACGAGCAGTACTTC.

J is TRBJ1-2 and V is TRBV28; D not resolved. The V and J ends lost 3 bases and 4 bases respectively, with 9 bases between them. From germline, CDR1 is MDHEN and CDR2 SYDVKM. The CDR3 spans 13 residues. As DNA, the CDR3 is TGTGCCAGCAGTTTGTCGACTGCCTATGGCTACACCTTC. The encoded protein is CASSLSTAYGYTF.

The chain uses TRBV7-9 and TRBJ1-6; D may be TRBD1 (6 bases). The CDR3 loop spans 14 amino acids. Germline V gene data show CDR1 as SEHNR and CDR2 as FQNEAQ (reference sequence). Deletions cut 1 base from V and 10 bases from J, with 11 bases between. DNA of the CDR3: TGTGCCAGCAGCTTAGGCCCAGGGGTGTCACCCCTCCACTTT. Protein sequence: CASSLGPGVSPLHF.